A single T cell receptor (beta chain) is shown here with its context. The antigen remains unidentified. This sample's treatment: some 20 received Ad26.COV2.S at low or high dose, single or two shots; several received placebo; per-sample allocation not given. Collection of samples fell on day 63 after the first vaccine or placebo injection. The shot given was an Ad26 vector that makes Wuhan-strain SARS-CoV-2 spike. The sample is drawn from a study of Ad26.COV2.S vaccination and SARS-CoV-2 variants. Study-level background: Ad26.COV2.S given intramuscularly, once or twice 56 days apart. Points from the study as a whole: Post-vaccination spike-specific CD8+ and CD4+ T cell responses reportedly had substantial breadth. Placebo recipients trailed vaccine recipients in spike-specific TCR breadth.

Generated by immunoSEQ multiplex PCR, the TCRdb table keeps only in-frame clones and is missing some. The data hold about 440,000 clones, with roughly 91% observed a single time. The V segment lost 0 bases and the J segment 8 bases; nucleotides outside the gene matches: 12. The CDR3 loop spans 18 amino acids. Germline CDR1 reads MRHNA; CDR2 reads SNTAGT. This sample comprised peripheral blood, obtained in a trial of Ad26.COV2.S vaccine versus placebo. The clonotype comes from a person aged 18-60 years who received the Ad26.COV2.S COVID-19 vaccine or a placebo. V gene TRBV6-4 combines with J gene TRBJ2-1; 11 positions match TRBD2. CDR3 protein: CASSDSALAGGLGDEQFF. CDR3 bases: TGTGCCAGCAGTGACTCGGCGCTAGCGGGAGGCCTGGGCGATGAGCAGTTCTTC.